The T cell receptor (beta chain) under discussion was sequenced for a study of Tregs in tolerant kidney transplant recipients. Method: immunoSEQ multiplex PCR; TCRdb's copy keeps in-frame clones and lacks some. The sample has about 15,000 clones. Concerning this clone: The read terminates 3 residues before the CDR3 end, so the remaining end is supplied by the germline J gene. The identical CDR3 is also encoded by other nucleotide sequences in the sample.

The germline V and J ends were trimmed by 6 bases and 0 bases, with 4 bases remaining between them. Germline CDR1 is WNHNN and CDR2 is SYGVQD (reference sequence). The length of the CDR3 is 12 residues. Related graft donors supplied nonmyeloablative bone marrow transplants, and mixed chimerism was transient. The gene calls are TRBV10-1 and TRBJ2-3; no firm D call. The specimen comprised CD4+ T cells from blood (PBMCs), sampled 12 months after the transplant. The TCR originated in a human patient who received a combined kidney and bone marrow transplant. T cells may partly derive from the graft donor. CDR3 residues: CASSFSTDTQYF. CDR3 bases read: TGCGCCAGCAGCTTCAGCACAGATACG.